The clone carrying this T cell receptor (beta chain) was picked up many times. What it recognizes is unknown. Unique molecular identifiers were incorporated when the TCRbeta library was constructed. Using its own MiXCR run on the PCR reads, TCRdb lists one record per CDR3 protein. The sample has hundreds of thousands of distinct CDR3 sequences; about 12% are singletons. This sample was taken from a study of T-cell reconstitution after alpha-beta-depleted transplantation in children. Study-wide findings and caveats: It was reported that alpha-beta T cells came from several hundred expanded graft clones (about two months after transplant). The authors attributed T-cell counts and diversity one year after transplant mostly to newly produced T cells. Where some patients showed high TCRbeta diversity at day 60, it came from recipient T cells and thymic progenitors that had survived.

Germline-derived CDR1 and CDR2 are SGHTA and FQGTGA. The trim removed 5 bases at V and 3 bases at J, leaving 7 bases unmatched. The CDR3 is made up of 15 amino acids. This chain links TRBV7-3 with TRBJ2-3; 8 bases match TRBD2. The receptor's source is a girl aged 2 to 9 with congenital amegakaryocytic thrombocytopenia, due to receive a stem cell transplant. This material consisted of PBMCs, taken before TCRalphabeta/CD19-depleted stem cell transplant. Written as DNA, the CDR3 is TGTGCCAGCAGCACATCAGCGGGAGCTACAGATACGCAGTATTTT. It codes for CASSTSAGATDTQYF.